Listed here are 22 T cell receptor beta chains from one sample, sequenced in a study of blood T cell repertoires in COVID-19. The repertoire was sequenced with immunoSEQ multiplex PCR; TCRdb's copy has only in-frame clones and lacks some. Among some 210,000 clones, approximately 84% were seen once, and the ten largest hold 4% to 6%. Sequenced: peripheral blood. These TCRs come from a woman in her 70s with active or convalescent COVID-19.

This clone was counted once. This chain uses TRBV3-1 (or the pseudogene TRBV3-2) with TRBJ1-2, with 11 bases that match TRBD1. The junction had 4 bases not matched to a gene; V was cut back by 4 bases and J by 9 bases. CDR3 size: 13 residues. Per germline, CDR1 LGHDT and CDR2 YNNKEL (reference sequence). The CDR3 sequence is CASSPGQGASYTF. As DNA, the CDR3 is TGTGCCAGCAGCCCAGGACAGGGGGCGAGCTACACCTTC.

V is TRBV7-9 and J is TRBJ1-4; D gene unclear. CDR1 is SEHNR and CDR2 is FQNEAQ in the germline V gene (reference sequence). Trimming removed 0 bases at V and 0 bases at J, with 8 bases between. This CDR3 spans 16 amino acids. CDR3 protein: CASSLAPSATNEKLFF. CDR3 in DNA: TGTGCCAGCAGCTTAGCGCCGAGTGCAACTAATGAAAAACTGTTTTTT.

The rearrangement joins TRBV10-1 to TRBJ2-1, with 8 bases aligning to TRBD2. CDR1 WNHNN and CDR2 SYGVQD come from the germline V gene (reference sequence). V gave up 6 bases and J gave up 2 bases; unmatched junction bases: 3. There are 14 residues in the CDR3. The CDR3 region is CASSPAGAYNEQFF. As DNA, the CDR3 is TGCGCCAGCAGCCCAGCGGGAGCCTACAATGAGCAGTTCTTC.

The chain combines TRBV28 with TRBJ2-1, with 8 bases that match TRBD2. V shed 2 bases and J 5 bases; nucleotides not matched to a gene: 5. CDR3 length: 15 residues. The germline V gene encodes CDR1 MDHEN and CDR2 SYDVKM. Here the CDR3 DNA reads TGTGCCAGCAGTTTAGGGCTAGCGGGTGACAATGAGCAGTTCTTC. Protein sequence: CASSLGLAGDNEQFF. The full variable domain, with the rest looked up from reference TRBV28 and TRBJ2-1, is DVKVTQSSRYLVKRTGEKVFLECVQDMDHENMFWYRQDPGLGLRLIYFSYDVKMKEKGDIPEGYSVSREKKERFSLILESASTNQTSMYLCASSLGLAGDNEQFFGPGTRLTVL.

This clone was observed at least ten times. The CDR3 bases are TGTGCCAGCAGGGTAGCGGGAATGGATACGCAGTATTTT. Translating it yields CASRVAGMDTQYF. The V and J genes are TRBV5-4 and TRBJ2-3, with 8 positions matching TRBD2. The germline gives CDR1 SGHNT, CDR2 YYREEE (reference sequence). V shed 5 bases, J shed 6 bases, and the junction held 5 bases outside the gene matches. CDR3 length: 13 residues.

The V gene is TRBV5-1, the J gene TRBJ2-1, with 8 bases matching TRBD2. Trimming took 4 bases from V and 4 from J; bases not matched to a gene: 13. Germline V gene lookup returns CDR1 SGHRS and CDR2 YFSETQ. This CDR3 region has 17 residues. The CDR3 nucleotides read TGCGCCAGCAGCAGGACTAGCCCTCCACCCTCATACAATGAGCAGTTCTTC. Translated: CASSRTSPPPSYNEQFF.

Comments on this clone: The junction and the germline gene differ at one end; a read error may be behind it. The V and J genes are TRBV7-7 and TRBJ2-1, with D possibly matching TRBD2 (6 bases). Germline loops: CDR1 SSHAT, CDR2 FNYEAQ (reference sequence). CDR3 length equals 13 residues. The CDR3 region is CASSLGLYNEQFF. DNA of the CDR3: TGTGCTAGCAGCTTAGGACTATACAATGAGCAGTTCTTC.

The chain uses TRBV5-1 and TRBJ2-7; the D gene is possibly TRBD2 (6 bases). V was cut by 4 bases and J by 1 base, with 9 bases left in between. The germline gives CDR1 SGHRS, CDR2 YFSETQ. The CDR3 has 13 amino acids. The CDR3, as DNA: TGCGCCAGCAGCATGGGACTTTCCTACGAGCAGTACTTC. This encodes CASSMGLSYEQYF.

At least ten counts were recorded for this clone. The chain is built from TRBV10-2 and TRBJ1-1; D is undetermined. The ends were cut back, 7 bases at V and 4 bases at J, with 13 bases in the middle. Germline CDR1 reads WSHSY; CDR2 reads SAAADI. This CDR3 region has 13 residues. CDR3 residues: CASTRGFSTEAFF. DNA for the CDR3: TGCGCCAGCACCCGAGGGTTTAGCACTGAAGCTTTCTTT.

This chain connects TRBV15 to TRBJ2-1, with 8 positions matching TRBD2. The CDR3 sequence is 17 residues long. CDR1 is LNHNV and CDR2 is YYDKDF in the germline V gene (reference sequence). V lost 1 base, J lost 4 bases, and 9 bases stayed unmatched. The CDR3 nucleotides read TGTGCCACCAGCAGAGTTAAAGCGGGAGTCCCGTACAATGAGCAGTTCTTC. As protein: CATSRVKAGVPYNEQFF. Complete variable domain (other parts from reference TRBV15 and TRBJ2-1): DAMVIQNPRYQVTQFGKPVTLSCSQTLNHNVMYWYQQKSSQAPKLLFHYYDKDFNNEADTPDNFQSRRPNTSFCFLDIRSPGLGDTAMYLCATSRVKAGVPYNEQFFGPGTRLTVL.

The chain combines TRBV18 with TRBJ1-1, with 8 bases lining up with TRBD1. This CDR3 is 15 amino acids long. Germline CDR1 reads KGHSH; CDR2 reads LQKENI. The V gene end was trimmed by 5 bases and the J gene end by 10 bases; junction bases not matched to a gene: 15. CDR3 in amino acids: CASSFQPLAGGPAFF. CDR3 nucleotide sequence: TGTGCCAGCTCATTCCAACCGTTGGCAGGGGGCCCAGCTTTCTTT. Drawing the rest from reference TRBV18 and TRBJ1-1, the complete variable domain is NAGVMQNPRHLVRRRGQEARLRCSPMKGHSHVYWYRQLPEEGLKFMVYLQKENIIDESGMPKERFSAEFPKEGPSILRIQQVVRGDSAAYFCASSFQPLAGGPAFFGQGTRLTVV.

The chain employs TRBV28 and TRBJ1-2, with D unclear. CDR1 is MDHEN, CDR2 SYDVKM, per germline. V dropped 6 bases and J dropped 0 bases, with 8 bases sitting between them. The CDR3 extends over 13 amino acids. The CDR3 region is CASRRFSNYGYTF. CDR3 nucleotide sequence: TGTGCCAGCAGGAGGTTCTCTAACTATGGCTACACCTTC.

In nucleotides, the CDR3 is TGTGCCAGCAGCCAAGATTTCGGGGGCGCAGGGGGGAAAAACATTCAGTACTTC. It specifies CASSQDFGGAGGKNIQYF. The chain combines TRBV4-2 with TRBJ2-4; tentative D call: TRBD1 (7 bases). V was trimmed by 0 bases and J by 4 bases, leaving 19 bases between them. The CDR3 runs 18 residues. The germline V gene has CDR1 LGHNA and CDR2 YNFKEQ.

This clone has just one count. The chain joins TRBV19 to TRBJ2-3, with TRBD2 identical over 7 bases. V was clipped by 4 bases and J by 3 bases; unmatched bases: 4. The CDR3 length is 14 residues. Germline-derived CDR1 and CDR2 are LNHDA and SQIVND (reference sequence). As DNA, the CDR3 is TGTGCCAGTAGTAACGGCGGGGGAACAGATACGCAGTATTTT. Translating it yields CASSNGGGTDTQYF.

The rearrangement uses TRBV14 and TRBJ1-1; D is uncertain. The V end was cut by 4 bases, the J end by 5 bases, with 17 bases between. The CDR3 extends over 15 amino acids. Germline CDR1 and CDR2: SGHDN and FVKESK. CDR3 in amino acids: CASSPATGMGTEAFF. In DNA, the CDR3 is TGTGCCAGCAGCCCGGCGACGGGGATGGGTACTGAAGCTTTCTTT.

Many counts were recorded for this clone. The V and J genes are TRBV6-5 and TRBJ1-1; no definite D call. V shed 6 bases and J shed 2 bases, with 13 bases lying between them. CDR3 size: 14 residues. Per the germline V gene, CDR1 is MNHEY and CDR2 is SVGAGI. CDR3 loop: CASRGSRLNTEAFF. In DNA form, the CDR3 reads TGTGCCAGCAGAGGTTCGAGGTTAAACACTGAAGCTTTCTTT.

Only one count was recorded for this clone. In DNA, the CDR3 is TGCGCCAGCGGGGGACAGGGCAGCACTGAAGCTTTCTTT. It translates to CASGGQGSTEAFF. The chain employs TRBV5-1 and TRBJ1-1; 9 bases map to TRBD1. The length of the CDR3 is 13 residues. The germline CDR1 and CDR2 sequences are SGHRS and YFSETQ. Trimming took 7 bases from V and 4 from J; bases not matched to a gene: 5.

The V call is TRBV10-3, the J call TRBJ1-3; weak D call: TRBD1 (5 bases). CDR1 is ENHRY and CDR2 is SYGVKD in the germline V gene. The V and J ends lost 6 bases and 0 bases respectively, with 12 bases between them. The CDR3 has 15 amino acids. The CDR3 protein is CAIRTDSYSGNTIYF. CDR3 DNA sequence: TGTGCCATCAGGACCGACAGCTACTCTGGAAACACCATATATTTT.

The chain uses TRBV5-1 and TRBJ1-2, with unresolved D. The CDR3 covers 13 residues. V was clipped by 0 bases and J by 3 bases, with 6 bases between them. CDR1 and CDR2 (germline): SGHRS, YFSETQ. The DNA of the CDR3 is TGCGCCAGCAGCTTGGGGAGTTACTATGGCTACACCTTC. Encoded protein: CASSLGSYYGYTF.

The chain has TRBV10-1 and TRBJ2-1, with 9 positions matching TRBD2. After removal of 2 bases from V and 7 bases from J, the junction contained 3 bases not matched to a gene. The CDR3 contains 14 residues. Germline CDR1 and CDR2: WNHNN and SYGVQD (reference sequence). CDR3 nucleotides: TGCGCCAGCAGTGAGGCAGCGGGAGGAAATGAGCAGTTCTTC. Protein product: CASSEAAGGNEQFF.

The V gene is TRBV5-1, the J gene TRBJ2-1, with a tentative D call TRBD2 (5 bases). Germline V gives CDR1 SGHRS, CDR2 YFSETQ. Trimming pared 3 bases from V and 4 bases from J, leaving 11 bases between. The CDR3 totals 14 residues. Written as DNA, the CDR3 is TGCGCCAGCAGCTCGGGGAATCTATACAATGAGCAGTTCTTC. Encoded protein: CASSSGNLYNEQFF.

Here the CDR3 reads CASSPATGTTDTQYF. In nucleotides, the CDR3 is TGTGCCAGCTCACCCGCGACAGGGACCACAGATACGCAGTATTTT. The chain is built from TRBV18 and TRBJ2-3, with 7 nucleotides matching TRBD1. V lost 3 bases to trimming and J lost 2 bases; unmatched junction nucleotides: 5. This CDR3 has 15 amino acids. Germline loops: CDR1 KGHSH, CDR2 LQKENI.